Presented here are 20 T cell receptor beta chains from one specimen sequenced in a study of blood T cell repertoires in COVID-19. Only in-frame clones appear in the TCRdb table, and some are missing; sequencing was by immunoSEQ multiplex PCR. Of about 58,000 clones in the sample, roughly nine tenths are singletons; the top ten hold approximately 9.2%. Sequencing input: peripheral blood. All receptors come from a woman between 65 and 79 years old with active COVID-19.

J is TRBJ2-2 and V is TRBV19; 11 nucleotides agree with TRBD1. This CDR3 region has 15 residues. J lost 4 bases, V lost 6 bases, and 4 bases had no gene match. CDR1 and CDR2 (germline): LNHDA, SQIVND (reference sequence). CDR3 DNA sequence: TGTGCCAGTAGCCTGGACAGGGGGCTCACCGGGGAGCTGTTTTTT. Translating gives CASSLDRGLTGELFF.

The J gene is TRBJ1-2, the V gene TRBV5-6; D is ambiguous. Trimming cost V 2 bases and J 2 bases, with 16 bases left between them. This CDR3 has 16 amino acids. Germline CDR1 is SGHDT and CDR2 is YYEEEE. The CDR3 protein is CASSFREAGGNYGYTF. In DNA form, the CDR3 reads TGTGCCAGCAGCTTCCGGGAGGCAGGCGGAAACTATGGCTACACCTTC.

The chain employs TRBV7-9 and TRBJ2-5, with 7 bases aligning to TRBD1. Per germline, CDR1 SEHNR and CDR2 FQNEAQ (reference sequence). After removal of 5 bases from V and 3 bases from J, the junction contained 15 bases not matched to a gene. This CDR3 is built from 17 residues. CDR3 DNA sequence: TGTGCCAGCAGCACGACAGGGACCACCACTTCAGAAGAGACCCAGTACTTC. It encodes CASSTTGTTTSEETQYF.

This chain links TRBV5-1 with TRBJ1-6; D gene uncertain. The germline V and J ends were trimmed by 0 bases and 10 bases, with 8 bases remaining between them. The V gene's germline CDR1 is SGHRS and CDR2 YFSETQ. The CDR3 totals 13 residues. CDR3 sequence reads: CASSLEEESPLHF. For the CDR3, the DNA is TGCGCCAGCAGCTTGGAGGAGGAATCACCCCTCCACTTT. Combining the CDR3 with reference TRBV5-1 and TRBJ1-6 gives the whole variable domain KAGVTQTPRYLIKTRGQQVTLSCSPISGHRSVSWYQQTPGQGLQFLFEYFSETQRNKGNFPGRFSGRQFSNSRSEMNVSTLELGDSALYLCASSLEEESPLHFGNGTRLTVT.

This chain uses TRBV19 with TRBJ1-6, with D possibly being TRBD1 (6 bases). The CDR3 loop spans 16 amino acids. Between the trimmed V and J ends, which lost 5 bases and 0 bases, there was a span of 11 bases. Germline V gene data show CDR1 as LNHDA and CDR2 as SQIVND (reference sequence). DNA of the CDR3: TGTGCCAGTAGTTTCGGACAGAGCTCCTATAATTCACCCCTCCACTTT. As protein: CASSFGQSSYNSPLHF.

This chain uses TRBV27 with TRBJ2-2; 7 nucleotides agree with TRBD1. Germline CDR1 is MNHEY and CDR2 is SMNVEV (reference sequence). CDR3 length: 14 amino acids. V lost 5 bases and J lost 6; bases outside the gene matches: 6. DNA for the CDR3: TGTGCCAGCAGTCCGGGACAGTTAGCCGGGGAGCTGTTTTTT. This codes for CASSPGQLAGELFF.

This clone has a handful of counts. V and J are TRBV28 and TRBJ2-1, with 10 bases identical to TRBD2. The CDR3 loop spans 15 amino acids. The germline CDR1 and CDR2 sequences are MDHEN and SYDVKM. Trimming took 6 bases from V and 5 from J; bases not matched to a gene: 7. In nucleotides, the CDR3 is TGTGCCAGCAGCCCCCCAACTAGCGGGAACAATGAGCAGTTCTTC. Protein product: CASSPPTSGNNEQFF.

The gene calls are TRBV2 and TRBJ2-1; TRBD2 aligns across 13 bases. Germline trimming cut 4 bases from V and 8 bases from J; bases unmatched to any gene: 2. Germline CDR1 and CDR2: SNHLY and FYNNEI. This CDR3 comprises 14 residues. CDR3 amino acids: CASSVTSGGHEQFF. Here the CDR3 DNA reads TGTGCCAGCAGTGTGACTAGCGGGGGGCATGAGCAGTTCTTC. The complete variable domain, with remaining parts taken from reference TRBV2 and TRBJ2-1, reads EPEVTQTPSHQVTQMGQEVILRCVPISNHLYFYWYRQILGQKVEFLVSFYNNEISEKSEIFDDQFSVERPDGSNFTLKIRSTKLEDSAMYFCASSVTSGGHEQFFGPGTRLTVL.

This rearrangement joins TRBV6-5 to TRBJ2-5, with unresolved D. Trimming cost V 0 bases and J 1 base, with 6 bases left between them. This CDR3 is 14 amino acids long. CDR1 MNHEY and CDR2 SVGAGI come from the germline V gene. The CDR3 coding sequence is TGTGCCAGCAGTTACTCGAAACTCCAAGAGACCCAGTACTTC. The encoded protein is CASSYSKLQETQYF.

The chain couples TRBV7-9 to TRBJ1-2; D is unclear. Germline CDR1 and CDR2: SEHNR and FQNEAQ (reference sequence). V was trimmed by 5 bases and J by 5 bases, leaving 12 bases between them. The CDR3 contains 13 residues. The chain's CDR3 is CASSLGRFYGYTF. CDR3 coding DNA: TGTGCCAGCAGCCTGGGCCGGTTTTATGGCTACACCTTC.

Only one count was recorded for this clone. J is TRBJ2-3 and V is TRBV5-4; 7 nucleotides agree with TRBD2. Germline V gives CDR1 SGHNT, CDR2 YYREEE (reference sequence). Germline trimming cut 4 bases from V and 4 bases from J; bases unmatched to any gene: 12. The CDR3 extends over 16 amino acids. CDR3 bases: TGTGCCAGCAGCCCAGTAGCGGGCACTGAGTCAGATACGCAGTATTTT. It codes for CASSPVAGTESDTQYF.

V and J are TRBV30 and TRBJ2-3, with D unresolved. Trimming removed 0 bases at V and 9 bases at J, with 10 bases between. Germline assignment: CDR1 GTSNPN and CDR2 SVGIG (reference sequence). The CDR3 runs to 12 residues. The CDR3 loop reads CAWSVLSETQYF. The CDR3 DNA reads TGTGCCTGGAGTGTACTATCCGAAACGCAGTATTTT.

CDR3 nucleotides: TGTGCCAGCAGTAACTTGGACAGCGCCTATGGCTACACCTTC. Translating gives CASSNLDSAYGYTF. This rearrangement joins TRBV6-2 or TRBV6-3 to TRBJ1-2; tentatively, D is TRBD1 (6 bases). This CDR3 has 14 amino acids. The V end was cut by 5 bases, the J end by 4 bases, with 14 bases between. Germline assignment: CDR1 MNHEY and CDR2 SVGEGT.

The V call is TRBV5-6, the J call TRBJ2-5, with TRBD1 matching 8 bases. Trimming cost V 4 bases and J 5 bases; bases outside gene matches: 22. Germline CDR1 SGHDT, CDR2 YYEEEE. There are 19 residues in the CDR3. The chain's CDR3 is CASSTWYRAGGGVGETQYF. CDR3 bases: TGTGCCAGCAGCACTTGGTACCGGGCAGGGGGCGGAGTTGGGGAGACCCAGTACTTC.

The chain joins TRBV5-6 to TRBJ1-3; D is possibly TRBD1 (6 bases). Germline CDR1 reads SGHDT; CDR2 reads YYEEEE. This CDR3 has 16 residues. V gave up 4 bases and J gave up 0 bases, with 14 bases separating them. CDR3 nucleotides: TGTGCCAGCAGCGGGGGCGGGCACGACTCTGGAAACACCATATATTTT. Translating it yields CASSGGGHDSGNTIYF.

This rearrangement joins TRBV20-1 to TRBJ2-3; perhaps TRBD1 as D (5 bases). Germline loops: CDR1 DFQATT, CDR2 SNEGSKA (reference sequence). CDR3 length: 16 residues. V was clipped by 3 bases and J by 0 bases, with 16 bases between them. The chain's CDR3 is CSASNRKISSTDTQYF. The CDR3 DNA is TGCAGTGCTAGTAACAGGAAAATTTCTAGCACAGATACGCAGTATTTT.

The chain uses TRBV3-1 (or the pseudogene TRBV3-2) and TRBJ2-7; 7 bases are a match to TRBD2. The CDR3 extends over 14 amino acids. CDR1 and CDR2 from the germline V gene are LGHDT and YNNKEL (reference sequence). V dropped 6 bases and J dropped 3; count of bases not matched to a gene: 8. Written as DNA, the CDR3 is TGTGCCAGCAGTAGCGGGCCCGTATTCTACGAGCAGTACTTC. It yields the protein CASSSGPVFYEQYF.

The V gene is TRBV2, the J gene TRBJ2-7; TRBD2 matches at 10 bases. Germline CDR1 and CDR2: SNHLY and FYNNEI. The CDR3 contains 20 residues. The V and J ends lost 5 bases and 0 bases, in that order; junction bases with no gene match: 19. The CDR3 here is CASSPAPGTSAKWDSYEQYF. DNA for the CDR3: TGTGCCAGCAGTCCAGCCCCTGGGACTAGCGCAAAATGGGACTCCTACGAGCAGTACTTC.

This clone was detected a few times. The rearrangement links TRBV27 to TRBJ2-7, with D perhaps TRBD2 (6 bases). CDR1 is MNHEY and CDR2 is SMNVEV in the germline V gene (reference sequence). V lost 1 base and J lost 0, with 13 bases in between. The CDR3 has 16 residues. This chain's CDR3 is CASSLLEGSSSYEQYF. The CDR3, as DNA: TGTGCCAGCAGTTTATTGGAGGGTTCGAGCTCCTACGAGCAGTACTTC.

The V gene is TRBV21-1, the J gene TRBJ2-1; the D call TRBD2 from the table was never checked on the DNA. TRBV21-1 is noted as a pseudogene. The CDR3 covers 18 residues. This CDR3 is CASSRLRIRDLNSNEQFF. The CDR3 nucleotides read TGTGCCAGCAGCCGGCTTAGGATCCGGGACTTGAATTCCAATGAGCAGTTCTTC.